Listed here are 27 T cell receptor beta chains from one sample, sequenced in a study of T cells in Graves' hyperthyroidism and ophthalmopathy. Authors of the study amplified TCR beta CDR3 regions from RNA transcripts. First-round RT-PCR of the TCR CDR3 relied on the HTBI primer set. TCRdb called the multiplex PCR reads again in MiXCR, with one record for every CDR3 protein. The table shows more than 450,000 distinct CDR3 sequences, with about 20% occurring only once. Sequencing input: blood. These receptor sequences come from a man between 40 and 49 years old with Graves' ophthalmopathy.

This clonotype was detected a few times. The chain combines TRBV12-3 or TRBV12-4 with TRBJ1-5; 9 nucleotides line up with TRBD1. The CDR3 runs to 16 residues. V lost 1 base and J lost 4; bases outside the gene matches: 5. The CDR3 sequence: CASSLGTGARNQPQHF. In nucleotides, the CDR3 is TGTGCCAGCAGTTTAGGGACAGGGGCGAGGAATCAGCCCCAGCATTTT.

The chain joins TRBV20-1 to TRBJ1-2; TRBD1 matches at 8 bases. The CDR3 is made up of 15 amino acids. In germline, CDR1 is DFQATT, CDR2 SNEGSKA (reference sequence). V lost 2 bases to trimming and J lost 8 bases; unmatched junction nucleotides: 13. The CDR3 DNA reads as TGCAGTGCTAGAAGCTTGGGACAGGAAGACGAGGGCTACACCTTC. The encoded protein is CSARSLGQEDEGYTF.

V usage is TRBV20-1 and J usage is TRBJ2-5; 9 bases match TRBD2. CDR1 and CDR2 (germline): DFQATT, SNEGSKA (reference sequence). V shed 4 bases, J shed 2 bases, and the junction held 14 bases outside the gene matches. The length of the CDR3 is 17 residues. CDR3 in amino acids: CSATVGSGSYTQETQYF. CDR3 in DNA: TGCAGTGCTACGGTGGGTAGCGGGAGCTACACTCAAGAGACCCAGTACTTC.

There are a few counts of this clonotype. CDR3 nucleotides: TGCGCCAGCAGCGAGCGCGGCGAACCCTCCCAAGAGACCCAGTACTTC. This gives the protein CASSERGEPSQETQYF. This sequence joins TRBV5-1 and TRBJ2-5; D not resolved. Trimming shortened V by 4 bases and J by 1 base, and 17 bases separated the two germline ends. Looked up from germline, CDR1 is SGHRS and CDR2 is YFSETQ. CDR3 size: 16 residues.

This chain joins TRBV6-1 and TRBJ2-1; tentatively, D is TRBD2 (7 bases). The CDR3 has 16 amino acids. Germline V gene lookup returns CDR1 MNHNS and CDR2 SASEGT. Deletions cut 3 bases from V and 9 bases from J, with 21 bases between. The CDR3 protein is CASSEGLRRGGGEQFF. The CDR3 coding sequence is TGTGCCAGCAGTGAGGGGCTTCGGCGGGGAGGGGGTGAGCAGTTCTTC.

There are a few counts of this clonotype. This chain links TRBV24-1 with TRBJ2-1; the D gene is possibly TRBD1 (6 bases). V was cut by 0 bases and J by 8 bases, with 22 bases left in between. CDR3 length: 18 amino acids. Germline assignment: CDR1 KGHDR and CDR2 SFDVKD. DNA for the CDR3: TGTGCCACCAGTGATTTGTGGGGGCCGGACCAGGGGAATTATGAGCAGTTCTTC. Its protein product is CATSDLWGPDQGNYEQFF.

This clonotype was counted only a few times. The V and J genes are TRBV7-9 and TRBJ2-2, with D maybe TRBD2 (6 bases). The V end lost 3 bases, the J end lost 4 bases, and 12 bases lay between the germline ends. Germline CDR1 SEHNR, CDR2 FQNEAQ (reference sequence). This CDR3 has 15 residues. CDR3 protein: CASSLELAGTGELFF. The CDR3 DNA is TGTGCCAGCAGCTTGGAACTAGCAGGCACCGGGGAGCTGTTTTTT.

This clonotype showed up many times. V and J are TRBV4-1 and TRBJ1-1; D is uncertain. V was trimmed by 1 base and J by 5 bases, leaving 11 bases between them. The CDR3 consists of 14 residues. Per germline, CDR1 MGHRA and CDR2 YSYEKL. The CDR3 DNA reads as TGCGCCAGCAGCCAAGTGCCGGGAGGGACTGAAGCTTTCTTT. This sequence encodes CASSQVPGGTEAFF.

This clonotype was detected only a few times. The V gene is TRBV11-2, the J gene TRBJ2-7, with D perhaps matching TRBD1 (5 bases). Deletions cut 9 bases from V and 0 bases from J, with 15 bases between. Germline lookup yields CDR1 SGHAT and CDR2 FQNNGV. The CDR3 contains 14 residues. This CDR3 reads CASSTQGASYEQYF. CDR3 coding DNA: TGTGCCAGTAGTACCCAGGGTGCCTCCTACGAGCAGTACTTC.

This chain connects TRBV6-2 or TRBV6-3 to TRBJ2-1; TRBD2 matches at 10 bases. The J segment lost 3 bases and the V segment lost 0 bases, leaving 5 bases of the junction unmatched. Germline assignment: CDR1 MNHEY and CDR2 SVGEGT. This CDR3 comprises 17 residues. The CDR3 bases are TGTGCCAGCAGTTACTCGAGTCTAGCGGGGGACTACAATGAGCAGTTCTTC. Amino acid sequence: CASSYSSLAGDYNEQFF.

This clonotype was found a few times. J is TRBJ1-3 and V is TRBV6-2 or TRBV6-3; D not resolved. V was trimmed by 0 bases and J by 3 bases, leaving 6 bases between them. The CDR3 spans 14 residues. Germline CDR1 MNHEY, CDR2 SVGEGT. The CDR3 sequence is CASSYSGNGNTIYF. In DNA, the CDR3 is TGTGCCAGCAGTTACTCAGGGAATGGAAACACCATATATTTT.

The gene calls are TRBV5-8 and TRBJ1-2, with D uncertain. With 1 base removed from V and 3 bases from J, the gap between germline ends came to 7 bases. The CDR3 contains 13 residues. CDR1 SGHTS and CDR2 YDEGEE come from the germline V gene. CDR3 region: CASSLYSHYGYTF. The CDR3 nucleotides read TGTGCCAGCAGCTTGTACAGCCACTATGGCTACACCTTC.

This clonotype appeared a few times. The chain employs TRBV6-2 or TRBV6-3 and TRBJ1-1, with a weak D call TRBD1 (5 bases). Germline values: CDR1 MNHEY, CDR2 SVGEGT. The V end was cut by 4 bases, the J end by 1 base, with 28 bases between. This CDR3 contains 20 residues. The CDR3 DNA reads as TGTGCCAGCAGTTTCTCCCCCTTCTGGCAGGGAGTGGGATCGAACACTGAAGCTTTCTTT. This encodes CASSFSPFWQGVGSNTEAFF.

The sample holds a few counts of this clonotype. The chain links TRBV6-1 to TRBJ2-7; D is unresolved. Trimming took 5 bases from V and 0 from J, leaving 17 bases between them. The germline V gene encodes CDR1 MNHNS and CDR2 SASEGT. The CDR3 is 16 amino acids. In DNA, the CDR3 is TGTGCCAGCAGTCCGAGCCGGCTGCGCCCCTCCTACGAGCAGTACTTC. It encodes CASSPSRLRPSYEQYF.

Many counts were recorded for this clonotype. The rearrangement links TRBV11-2 to TRBJ2-7; D may be TRBD2 (6 bases). V was clipped by 5 bases and J by 1 base, with 12 bases between them. Germline V lookup: CDR1 SGHAT, CDR2 FQNNGV. CDR3 length: 14 residues. The CDR3 sequence: CASSPGVGSYEQYF. The CDR3 bases are TGTGCCAGCAGCCCGGGGGTTGGGTCCTACGAGCAGTACTTC. The variable domain in full, completed from reference TRBV11-2 and TRBJ2-7, reads EAGVAQSPRYKIIEKRQSVAFWCNPISGHATLYWYQQILGQGPKLLIQFQNNGVVDDSQLPKDRFSAERLKGVDSTLKIQPAKLEDSAVYLCASSPGVGSYEQYFGPGTRLTVT.

This clonotype occurred a few times. The chain is built from TRBV27 and TRBJ1-1, with a weak D call TRBD1 (5 bases). CDR1 and CDR2 (germline): MNHEY, SMNVEV (reference sequence). V shed 8 bases and J shed 4 bases, with 23 bases lying between them. The CDR3 covers 16 residues. CDR3 in amino acids: CASRGWDRAGPTEAFF. The CDR3 nucleotides are TGTGCCAGCCGCGGGTGGGACCGGGCAGGGCCCACTGAAGCTTTCTTT.

This clonotype was counted ten times or more. The chain carries TRBV28 and TRBJ2-2; D remains unclear. This CDR3 is built from 15 residues. Germline CDR1 reads MDHEN; CDR2 reads SYDVKM. With 6 bases removed from V and 5 bases from J, the gap between germline ends came to 16 bases. The CDR3 nucleotides are TGTGCCAGCAGGCCGGAAAGGCTAGAAACCGGGGAGCTGTTTTTT. It yields the protein CASRPERLETGELFF.

This clonotype has at least ten counts. V is TRBV28 and J is TRBJ2-7; 8 bases align to TRBD1. With V trimmed by 8 bases and J by 5 bases, 14 bases remained unmatched. CDR3 length: 15 amino acids. Germline V lookup: CDR1 MDHEN, CDR2 SYDVKM. This CDR3 is CASQPPGQAFDEQYF. CDR3 DNA: TGTGCCAGCCAACCACCGGGACAGGCCTTTGACGAGCAGTACTTC.

The chain is built from TRBV20-1 and TRBJ2-7, with 9 bases that match TRBD2. The CDR3 is 14 amino acids. Germline V CDR1 and CDR2: DFQATT, SNEGSKA (reference sequence). The V and J ends lost 4 bases and 2 bases, in that order; junction bases with no gene match: 6. Here the CDR3 DNA reads TGCAGTGCTATTTCGACTAGCGGCCCCTACGAGCAGTACTTC. Its protein is CSAISTSGPYEQYF.

This clonotype appeared a few times. The chain recombines TRBV2 with TRBJ2-5, with TRBD2 as a possible D gene (7 bases). CDR1 is SNHLY, CDR2 FYNNEI, per germline. The CDR3 runs to 13 residues. The CDR3 sequence: CASRGAPGETQYF. For the CDR3, the DNA is TGTGCTTCACGGGGGGCGCCAGGAGAGACCCAGTACTTC.

The chain combines TRBV5-4 with TRBJ2-1; D tentatively reads TRBD1 or TRBD2 (5 bases each). CDR3 length: 15 amino acids. Germline CDR1 is SGHNT and CDR2 is YYREEE (reference sequence). Trimming removed 0 bases from V and 7 bases from J, with 14 bases in between. The CDR3 here is CASSLGTGTPNEQFF. Here the CDR3 DNA reads TGTGCCAGCAGCTTGGGGACCGGGACGCCAAATGAGCAGTTCTTC.

The chain uses TRBV19 and TRBJ1-5; no firm D call. Germline CDR1 is LNHDA and CDR2 is SQIVND (reference sequence). This CDR3 is 14 amino acids long. Trimming pared 3 bases from V and 6 bases from J, leaving 12 bases between. In DNA, the CDR3 is TGTGCCAGTAGTATTCGAACAGCCTTTCAGCCCCAGCATTTT. It is translated as CASSIRTAFQPQHF.

This clonotype has a single count. This sequence joins TRBV5-1 and TRBJ2-3, with 16 nucleotides matching TRBD2. The trim removed 3 bases at V and 2 bases at J, leaving 9 bases unmatched. The germline V gene has CDR1 SGHRS and CDR2 YFSETQ. CDR3 size: 19 residues. The CDR3 spells CASSSGLAGGTTVTDTQYF. The CDR3 nucleotides are TGCGCCAGCAGCTCGGGACTAGCGGGAGGGACGACCGTCACAGATACGCAGTATTTT. The full variable domain, its missing parts supplied by reference TRBV5-1 and TRBJ2-3, is KAGVTQTPRYLIKTRGQQVTLSCSPISGHRSVSWYQQTPGQGLQFLFEYFSETQRNKGNFPGRFSGRQFSNSRSEMNVSTLELGDSALYLCASSSGLAGGTTVTDTQYFGPGTRLTVL.

The V call is TRBV28, the J call TRBJ2-1; possible D gene TRBD1, 5 bases. The germline gives CDR1 MDHEN, CDR2 SYDVKM. This CDR3 spans 13 amino acids. With 7 bases removed from V and 5 bases from J, the gap between germline ends came to 12 bases. The CDR3 region is CASKGMADNEQFF. The CDR3 DNA is TGTGCCAGCAAGGGGATGGCGGACAATGAGCAGTTCTTC.

This clonotype occurred many times. This CDR3 is CASSLVGAETQYF. The CDR3 bases are TGTGCCAGCAGCTTAGTAGGGGCTGAGACCCAGTACTTC. The rearrangement uses TRBV7-2 and TRBJ2-5, with a tentative D call TRBD1 (5 bases). Germline values: CDR1 SGHTA, CDR2 FQGNSA. Trimming stripped 1 base from V and 5 bases from J, with 8 bases between. The CDR3 totals 13 residues. Full variable domain (missing parts from reference TRBV7-2 and TRBJ2-5): GAGVSQSPSNKVTEKGKDVELRCDPISGHTALYWYRQSLGQGLEFLIYFQGNSAPDKSGLPSDRFSAERTGGSVSTLTIQRTQQEDSAVYLCASSLVGAETQYFGPGTRLLVL.

In this sample, this clonotype turned up a few times. The chain uses TRBV19 and TRBJ1-2; the D is unclear. The V gene lost 6 bases and the J gene lost 6 bases, with 14 bases spanning the gap. The CDR3 length is 13 residues. Per germline, CDR1 LNHDA and CDR2 SQIVND (reference sequence). This CDR3 reads CASRGKLKDGYTF. The CDR3 DNA reads as TGTGCCAGTAGGGGAAAGTTAAAGGATGGCTACACCTTC. The entire variable domain, with the rest obtained from reference TRBV19 and TRBJ1-2, is as follows: DGGITQSPKYLFRKEGQNVTLSCEQNLNHDAMYWYRQDPGQGLRLIYYSQIVNDFQKGDIAEGYSVSREKKESFPLTVTSAQKNPTAFYLCASRGKLKDGYTFGSGTRLTVV.

This clonotype was observed a few times. The gene calls are TRBV7-3 and TRBJ2-7; D gene ambiguous. Germline V gives CDR1 SGHTA, CDR2 FQGTGA. CDR3 length: 15 amino acids. Deletions cut 1 base from V and 3 bases from J, with 13 bases between. The CDR3, as DNA: TGTGCCAGCAGCTTAAAGTCCCACCTACTCTACGAGCAGTACTTC. Protein sequence: CASSLKSHLLYEQYF.